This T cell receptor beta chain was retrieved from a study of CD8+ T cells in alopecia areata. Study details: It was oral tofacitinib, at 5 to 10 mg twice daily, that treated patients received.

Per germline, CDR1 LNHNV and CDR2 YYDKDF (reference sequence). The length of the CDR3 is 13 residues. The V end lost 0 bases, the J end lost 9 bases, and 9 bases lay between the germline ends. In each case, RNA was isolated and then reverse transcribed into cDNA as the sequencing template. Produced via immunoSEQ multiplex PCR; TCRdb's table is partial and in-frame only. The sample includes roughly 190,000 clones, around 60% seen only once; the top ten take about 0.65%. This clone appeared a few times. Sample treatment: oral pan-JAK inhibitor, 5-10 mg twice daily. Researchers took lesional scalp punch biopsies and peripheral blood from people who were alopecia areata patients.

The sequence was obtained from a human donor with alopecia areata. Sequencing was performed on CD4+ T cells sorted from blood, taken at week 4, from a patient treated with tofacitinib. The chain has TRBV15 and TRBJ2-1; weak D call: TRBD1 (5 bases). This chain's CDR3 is CATSRDRDSEQFF. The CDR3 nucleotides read TGTGCCACCAGCAGAGATCGCGACAGTGAGCAGTTCTTC.